This entry lists 24 T cell receptor beta chains sequenced from one sample in a study of cytomegalovirus exposure and HLA in healthy donors. PCR primers comprised 60 Vbeta and 13 Jbeta primers. The method was immunoSEQ multiplex PCR; TCRdb's version includes in-frame clones alone and lacks a portion of them. Of about 180,000 clones listed, approximately 85% are singletons. Material: PBMCs. The receptor set was obtained from a girl aged 10 to 17 in good health and CMV-seropositive.

The V gene is TRBV4-1, the J gene TRBJ1-2; 9 positions match TRBD1. There are 16 residues in the CDR3. With V trimmed by 3 bases and J by 5 bases, 10 bases remained unmatched. CDR1 is MGHRA, CDR2 YSYEKL, per germline. CDR3 residues: CASSQVGQGRLYGYTF. In DNA, the CDR3 is TGCGCCAGCAGCCAGGTCGGACAGGGGAGACTGTATGGCTACACCTTC.

The genes are TRBV30 and TRBJ2-2; 14 bases line up with TRBD2. CDR1 is GTSNPN and CDR2 is SVGIG in the germline V gene (reference sequence). This CDR3 is built from 15 residues. The ends lost 8 bases at V and 4 bases at J; junction bases unmatched: 6. CDR3 in DNA: TGTGCCGGGACTAGCGGGGGAGTCCTCACCGGGGAGCTGTTTTTT. Amino acids: CAGTSGGVLTGELFF.

The chain recombines TRBV6-1 with TRBJ2-1; TRBD1 matches at 7 bases. The germline CDR1 and CDR2 sequences are MNHNS and SASEGT. With 3 bases clipped from V and 6 bases from J, the junction kept 5 bases outside the gene matches. The CDR3 has 14 amino acids. The DNA of the CDR3 is TGTGCCAGCAGTGATAACAGGGGTGGCAATGAGCAGTTCTTC. This codes for CASSDNRGGNEQFF.

In this sample, this clone turned up once. The rearrangement uses TRBV19 and TRBJ1-6, with 11 bases fitting TRBD1. In germline, CDR1 is LNHDA, CDR2 SQIVND (reference sequence). Losses at the gene ends were 7 bases for V and 10 bases for J; bases not matched to a gene: 9. CDR3 length: 15 residues. CDR3 nucleotides: TGTGCCAGTACCTGGACAGGGGGCACGGGCTCACCCCTCCACTTT. This sequence encodes CASTWTGGTGSPLHF.

The chain recombines TRBV2 with TRBJ1-2; D perhaps matches TRBD1 (5 bases). In germline, CDR1 is SNHLY, CDR2 FYNNEI. Between the trimmed V and J ends, which lost 5 bases and 3 bases, there was a span of 13 bases. This CDR3 comprises 14 residues. For the CDR3, the DNA is TGTGCCAGCAGTTTGACAGAAGAGGACTATGGCTACACCTTC. It codes for CASSLTEEDYGYTF.

The sample holds many counts of this clone. This sequence joins TRBV6-1 and TRBJ2-2; 8 bases map to TRBD2. The CDR3 runs 14 residues. The junction had 4 bases not matched to a gene; V was cut back by 7 bases and J by 3 bases. Germline V gene data show CDR1 as MNHNS and CDR2 as SASEGT. CDR3 sequence (DNA): TGTGCCAGCACGACTAGCGCGGACACCGGGGAGCTGTTTTTT. It translates to CASTTSADTGELFF.

V usage is TRBV7-9 and J usage is TRBJ2-1; D unclear. This CDR3 contains 14 residues. V was cut by 3 bases and J by 3 bases, with 9 bases left in between. Germline V CDR1 and CDR2: SEHNR, FQNEAQ (reference sequence). The CDR3 here is CASSLPRHYNEQFF. The CDR3 DNA is TGTGCCAGCAGCTTGCCCCGACACTACAATGAGCAGTTCTTC. Full variable domain (missing parts from reference TRBV7-9 and TRBJ2-1): DTGVSQNPRHKITKRGQNVTFRCDPISEHNRLYWYRQTLGQGPEFLTYFQNEAQLEKSRLLSDRFSAERPKGSFSTLEIQRTEQGDSAMYLCASSLPRHYNEQFFGPGTRLTVL.

This clone was detected only once. J is TRBJ1-2 and V is TRBV27, with D possibly being TRBD1 (5 bases). The CDR3 sequence is 13 residues long. Germline V gene lookup returns CDR1 MNHEY and CDR2 SMNVEV (reference sequence). The V end lost 0 bases, the J end lost 5 bases, and 7 bases lay between the germline ends. The chain's CDR3 is CASSLSKGYGYTF. CDR3 in DNA: TGTGCCAGCAGTTTATCAAAGGGGTATGGCTACACCTTC.

On this clone itself: Other nucleotide sequences in the sample specify the same CDR3. In nucleotides, the CDR3 is TGTGCCAGCAGCCGGCAGGGCGGACACACTGAAGCTTTCTTT. It yields the protein CASSRQGGHTEAFF. The V and J genes are TRBV6-5 and TRBJ1-1; tentative D call: TRBD1 (5 bases). This CDR3 spans 14 amino acids. CDR1 and CDR2 (germline): MNHEY, SVGAGI. Trimming removed 6 bases at V and 3 bases at J, with 14 bases between.

This chain links TRBV2 with TRBJ1-5; the D is unclear. Germline lookup yields CDR1 SNHLY and CDR2 FYNNEI. The CDR3 covers 12 residues. V was trimmed by 8 bases and J by 4 bases, leaving 9 bases between them. The chain's CDR3 is CASSRNNQPQHF. The CDR3 DNA reads as TGTGCCAGCTCTCGTAATAATCAGCCCCAGCATTTT. The variable domain in full, completed from reference TRBV2 and TRBJ1-5, reads EPEVTQTPSHQVTQMGQEVILRCVPISNHLYFYWYRQILGQKVEFLVSFYNNEISEKSEIFDDQFSVERPDGSNFTLKIRSTKLEDSAMYFCASSRNNQPQHFGDGTRLSIL.

The chain couples TRBV30 to TRBJ1-1; D is unclear. CDR3 size: 13 residues. CDR1 is GTSNPN, CDR2 SVGIG, per germline (reference sequence). V was clipped by 3 bases and J by 5 bases, with 13 bases between them. Here the CDR3 reads CAWRPRGWTEAFF. CDR3 DNA sequence: TGTGCCTGGAGGCCCAGAGGGTGGACTGAAGCTTTCTTT.

The CDR3 region is CASSKTGESGPQHF. The CDR3 DNA reads as TGTGCCAGTAGTAAGACCGGCGAGTCAGGGCCCCAGCATTTT. The V and J genes are TRBV19 and TRBJ1-5; D call uncertain. The germline V and J ends were trimmed by 4 bases and 9 bases, with 16 bases remaining between them. The CDR3 has 14 residues. Germline V gene lookup returns CDR1 LNHDA and CDR2 SQIVND (reference sequence).

The chain couples TRBV7-8 to TRBJ2-5; 13 positions agree with TRBD2. The CDR3 is 15 amino acids. V was clipped by 5 bases and J by 3 bases; unmatched bases: 3. Germline values: CDR1 SGHVS, CDR2 FQNEAQ. CDR3 residues: CASSRLAGGKETQYF. The CDR3 nucleotides read TGTGCCAGCAGCCGACTAGCGGGGGGCAAAGAGACCCAGTACTTC.

This clone was observed once. The rearrangement links TRBV6-5 to TRBJ2-2; possibly TRBD2 for D (6 bases). V was cut by 6 bases and J by 4 bases, with 15 bases left in between. The CDR3 is 15 residues long. The germline V gene encodes CDR1 MNHEY and CDR2 SVGAGI. The CDR3 coding sequence is TGTGCCAGCAGGGAAAGGGACTTAATCACCGGGGAGCTGTTTTTT. Protein product: CASRERDLITGELFF.

In nucleotides, the CDR3 is TGTGCCAGCAGCCATAGACAGGTTAGCGCCTACGAGCAGTACTTC. It is translated as CASSHRQVSAYEQYF. The chain uses TRBV7-9 and TRBJ2-7, with a tentative D call TRBD1 (6 bases). V shed 5 bases and J shed 2 bases, with 16 bases lying between them. CDR3 length: 15 residues. The V gene's germline CDR1 is SEHNR and CDR2 FQNEAQ (reference sequence).

Remarks on this clone: Other DNA sequences in the same sample also yield this CDR3. This rearrangement joins TRBV27 to TRBJ1-4, with TRBD1 matching 8 bases. Trimming took 5 bases from V and 8 from J; bases not matched to a gene: 7. The CDR3 spans 14 residues. Germline V gene sequence: CDR1 MNHEY, CDR2 SMNVEV (reference sequence). This CDR3 is CASSPRTGREKLFF. The DNA of the CDR3 is TGTGCCAGCAGTCCTCGGACAGGGAGAGAAAAACTGTTTTTT.

V is TRBV5-8 and J is TRBJ2-7, with D possibly TRBD1 on 6 matching bases. The ends were cut back, 2 bases at V and 0 bases at J, with 9 bases in the middle. Germline values: CDR1 SGHTS, CDR2 YDEGEE. This CDR3 region has 14 residues. In DNA, the CDR3 is TGTGCCAGCAGCTTCCAGGGGACCTCCTACGAGCAGTACTTC. Amino acids: CASSFQGTSYEQYF.

The chain carries TRBV7-9 and TRBJ2-3; 8 bases match TRBD2. V trimming: 1 base; J trimming: 3 bases; junction bases outside the gene matches: 6. The CDR3 extends over 16 amino acids. Germline V gives CDR1 SEHNR, CDR2 FQNEAQ (reference sequence). The CDR3 nucleotides read TGTGCCAGCAGCTTAGTAAACGGGGGGGCGACAGATACGCAGTATTTT. Translated: CASSLVNGGATDTQYF.

This chain uses TRBV10-3 with TRBJ2-1, with TRBD2 matching over 16 bases. V trimming: 4 bases; J trimming: 4 bases; junction bases outside the gene matches: 10. The V gene's germline CDR1 is ENHRY and CDR2 SYGVKD. The CDR3 has 19 residues. Here the CDR3 DNA reads TGTGCCATCAGTGTTCCCGGGACTAGCGGGGGGGCATCTTACAATGAGCAGTTCTTC. Protein product: CAISVPGTSGGASYNEQFF.

The chain combines TRBV7-9 with TRBJ1-3; weak D call: TRBD1 (6 bases). Germline assignment: CDR1 SEHNR and CDR2 FQNEAQ (reference sequence). V shed 4 bases and J shed 4 bases, with 14 bases lying between them. The CDR3 length is 15 residues. CDR3 in amino acids: CASSSRDISGNTIYF. The DNA for the CDR3 is TGTGCCAGCAGCTCCCGGGACATCTCCGGAAACACCATATATTTT.

The chain is built from TRBV7-8 and TRBJ2-3; 13 positions match TRBD2. The V gene's germline CDR1 is SGHVS and CDR2 FQNEAQ. CDR3 length equals 18 residues. Unmatched junction bases numbered 14, after V lost 6 bases and J lost 5 bases. The CDR3 protein is CASSIPGTSGDWEDTQYF. Here the CDR3 DNA reads TGTGCCAGCAGTATACCCGGGACTAGCGGGGACTGGGAAGATACGCAGTATTTT.

The chain is built from TRBV10-2 and TRBJ1-5, with TRBD1 identical over 12 bases. V was pared by 4 bases and J by 6 bases, with 4 bases of the junction left unmatched. CDR3 size: 15 residues. The germline CDR1 and CDR2 sequences are WSHSY and SAAADI. DNA for the CDR3: TGCGCCAGCAGTGCCCGGGACAGGGGGCTTCAGCCCCAGCATTTT. It translates to CASSARDRGLQPQHF.

V gene TRBV6-6 combines with J gene TRBJ2-1; D uncertain. Germline values: CDR1 MNHNY, CDR2 SVGAGI (reference sequence). The ends were cut back, 2 bases at V and 6 bases at J, with 2 bases in the middle. The CDR3 is 11 amino acids. The CDR3 DNA reads TGTGCCAGCAGTTACCTCAATGAGCAGTTCTTC. Translated, it gives CASSYLNEQFF.

The chain has TRBV12-5 and TRBJ2-7, with 7 bases that match TRBD2. Germline V gene data show CDR1 as LGHNT and CDR2 as FRNRAP. V shed 1 base, J shed 2 bases, and the junction held 17 bases outside the gene matches. This CDR3 comprises 19 residues. The CDR3 nucleotides read TGTGCTAGTGGTTTGGGAAGCGGGACGGGGCCCTCAAGGCCCTACGAGCAGTACTTC. It encodes CASGLGSGTGPSRPYEQYF.